A single sample is the source of the 10 T cell receptor beta chains below, sequenced in a study of post-analysis software for immune sequencing data (dated by TCRdb to the mid-2010s). What the research found in general, with its limitations: Significantly higher frequencies in patients than in controls were found for roughly 5 TRBV segments, including TRBV5-6, TRBV5-1 and TRBV20-1.

Libraries were prepared through PCR. These reads were obtained on an Illumina HiSeq 2500. To reduce PCR and sequencing biases, unique molecular identifiers were incorporated into the TCR beta cDNA libraries. The public reads were quality trimmed at Q25 with fastp and then assembled into clones with MiXCR by TCRdb, keeping productive beta chains. Rows with a matching CDR3 protein are joined into one entry that keeps the most common DNA and genes. Counted in this sample were 820,000 or so distinct CDR3 sequences; roughly half of them appeared once. The ten largest clones add up to approximately 4.5% of the sample. The antigens these receptors bind are not known. The source material was blood. Every receptor here comes from a girl aged 10 to 17 with multiple sclerosis.

The chain joins TRBV20-1 to TRBJ2-7; 9 nucleotides agree with TRBD1. The J segment lost 0 bases and the V segment lost 5 bases, leaving 8 bases of the junction unmatched. The CDR3 runs 15 residues. Germline V gene lookup returns CDR1 DFQATT and CDR2 SNEGSKA (reference sequence). The CDR3 region is CSADHRGLSSYEQYF. CDR3 coding DNA: TGCAGTGCTGATCACAGGGGGCTGAGCTCCTACGAGCAGTACTTC.

To note about this clonotype: The junction and the germline gene differ at one end; a read error may be behind it. This chain joins TRBV12-3 or TRBV12-4 and TRBJ1-1; tentatively, D is TRBD1 (6 bases). The CDR3 is 14 residues long. The CDR3 DNA sequence: TGTGCAAGCAGCCGGGGGACACCGAACACTGAAGCTTTCTTT. Protein sequence: CASSRGTPNTEAFF.

The gene calls are TRBV7-3 and TRBJ2-5; 11 bases line up with TRBD1. The CDR3 runs to 18 residues. V was clipped by 2 bases and J by 5 bases; unmatched bases: 13. Germline V gene data show CDR1 as SGHTA and CDR2 as FQGTGA. CDR3 DNA sequence: TGTGCCAGCAGCTTAGGGGTTTTGGGACAGGGGGTCACGGAGACCCAGTACTTC. Translated: CASSLGVLGQGVTETQYF.

This chain's CDR3 is CASSGSGNYEQYF. CDR3 nucleotide sequence: TGTGCCAGCAGCGGAAGCGGGAACTACGAGCAGTACTTC. The chain combines TRBV9 with TRBJ2-7; the match to TRBD2 covers 7 bases. From germline, CDR1 is SGDLS and CDR2 YYNGEE. The length of the CDR3 is 13 residues. Trimming cost V 3 bases and J 3 bases; bases outside gene matches: 3. Using reference TRBV9 and TRBJ2-7 for the parts outside the CDR3, the full variable domain is DSGVTQTPKHLITATGQRVTLRCSPRSGDLSVYWYQQSLDQGLQFLIQYYNGEERAKGNILERFSAQQFPDLHSELNLSSLELGDSALYFCASSGSGNYEQYFGPGTRLTVT.

This clonotype occurred once. V gene TRBV3-1 combines with J gene TRBJ2-7; 12 bases agree with TRBD1. This CDR3 region has 17 residues. The trim removed 1 base at V and 4 bases at J, leaving 8 bases unmatched. Germline V gene sequence: CDR1 LGHDT, CDR2 YNNKEL (reference sequence). Here the CDR3 reads CASSQVPGQGARYEQYF. The CDR3 DNA follows: TGTGCCAGCAGCCAAGTTCCGGGACAGGGGGCGCGTTACGAGCAGTACTTC.

This clonotype was counted between two and nine times. The chain uses TRBV12-3 or TRBV12-4 and TRBJ2-3; D uncertain. The CDR3 is 15 amino acids. Between the trimmed V and J ends, which lost 3 bases and 1 base, there was a span of 11 bases. The CDR3 DNA reads TGTGCCAGCAGTTTGTCGCTAGTCGGCACAGATACGCAGTATTTT. It encodes CASSLSLVGTDTQYF.

This clonotype was observed a single time. An end of the junction does not agree with germline; a read error may underlie this. The DNA of the CDR3 is TGTGCTAGCAGCTTAGTTAAGGGGCTTCAAGAGACCCAGTACTTC. It codes for CASSLVKGLQETQYF. The chain combines TRBV7-7 with TRBJ2-5, with D possibly being TRBD1 (5 bases). The germline CDR1 and CDR2 sequences are SSHAT and FNYEAQ (reference sequence). The CDR3 is 15 amino acids. The variable domain in full, with the rest retrieved from reference TRBV7-7 and TRBJ2-5, is GAGVSQSPRYKVTKRGQDVTLRCDPISSHATLYWYQQALGQGPEFLTYFNYEAQPDKSGLPSDRFSAERPEGSISTLTIQRTEQRDSAMYRCASSLVKGLQETQYFGPGTRLLVL.

V gene TRBV20-1 combines with J gene TRBJ2-3; D possibly corresponds to TRBD2 (7 bases). V shed 3 bases and J shed 0 bases, with 10 bases lying between them. The germline V gene encodes CDR1 DFQATT and CDR2 SNEGSKA (reference sequence). The CDR3 loop spans 14 amino acids. Written as DNA, the CDR3 is TGCAGTGCTAGGCGGGGGCCCAGCACAGATACGCAGTATTTT. Translation: CSARRGPSTDTQYF.

This rearrangement joins TRBV6-5 to TRBJ1-2, with D perhaps matching TRBD1 (5 bases). This CDR3 spans 15 amino acids. Trimming cost V 0 bases and J 2 bases, with 10 bases left between them. CDR1 MNHEY and CDR2 SVGAGI come from the germline V gene. In DNA, the CDR3 is TGTGCCAGCAGTTACTCAACTGGACAAAACTATGGCTACACCTTC. Translation: CASSYSTGQNYGYTF.

The rearrangement uses TRBV7-3 and TRBJ2-1; TRBD1 might be the D (8 bases). Germline-derived CDR1 and CDR2 are SGHTA and FQGTGA. The CDR3 has 16 residues. Trimming pared 5 bases from V and 8 bases from J, leaving 22 bases between. The CDR3 here is CASSHDGQGGVDEQFF. DNA of the CDR3: TGTGCCAGCAGCCACGACGGACAGGGAGGGGTCGATGAGCAGTTCTTC.